This T cell receptor beta chain was retrieved from a study of T cell responses to AZD1222 COVID-19 vaccine (dated by TCRdb to the early 2020s). Broadly, across the study: A total of approximately 230 trial participants underwent TCR sequencing, of whom about 210 received two doses of AZD1222 and approximately 25 received two doses of the MenACWY control vaccine. Trial participants were enrolled by age into subgroups of 18-55, 56-69 and 70-plus years, and around 150, 29 and 61 TCR-sequenced participants, respectively, were included in these subgroups. Findings and caveats that apply to the study as a whole: Epitopes outside the regions mutated in the B.1.351 and B.1.1.7 variants were reportedly recognized by nearly half of the unique spike-specific TCRs. The whole spike protein was spanned by vaccine-associated CD4 TCRs, and dominant responses were seen in regions 160-218 and 743-854. The 56-69-year group was small, and its depth increase did not reach significance, likely because of low power. Because no day 14 peak-response samples were available, the repertoires could be characterized only after the peak T cell response. Conclusions about previously exposed vaccinees were limited because only a handful of AZD1222 recipients were SARS-CoV-2 seropositive at baseline. Most participants were white British and females outnumbered males, and the authors suggested that clonal diversity may have been underestimated. Spike-specific TCR breadth and depth rose significantly after two AZD1222 doses compared with day 0 and with MenACWY recipients.

With respect to this clone: Its antigen remains undetermined. It has no much larger one-base neighbor in the sample; base qualities were not kept.

The CDR3 regions of human TCRbeta chains were subjected to immunosequencing. The published analysis was carried out like this. Repertoire TCRs were checked for matches against a reference library of SARS-CoV-2-specific TCRs that had been generated using the MIRA antigen-specificity platform. Breadth was defined as the fraction of unique TCRs that were SARS-CoV-2-associated, and depth was defined as the fraction of total T cells that were SARS-CoV-2-associated. Using the MIRA data, each spike-specific TCR was mapped to the spike region that the TCR reacts to and placed in a CD4 or CD8 class. Log10-transformed breadth and depth values were compared by one-way ANOVA with Sidak's multiple comparisons tests. TCRdb re-hosts the immuneACCESS table, in-frame sequences only. Its copies lack some clones; in the studies checked, an unresolved V gene accounts for under half of them, and the cause for the rest is not known. Clone size and V and J calls were adopted from that table, with D and trimming inferred from the DNA. The sample data list approximately 52,000 clones, and over 80% of these were observed just once. Roughly 2.5% of the sample is taken by the ten largest.

Reading the label with the study, this specimen's time point is: about 28 days (+/-7) after the second vaccine dose. AZD1222 recipients with second doses at about 4 weeks or about 12 weeks were pooled, because spike-specific TCR depth and breadth did not differ between schedules. Vaccinee samples were obtained from the UK trials COV001 and COV002, which included a single-blind randomized controlled phase 2/3 trial of AZD1222 (ChAdOx1 nCoV-19) in healthy adults. Trial participant PBMC samples were collected at day 0 and day 28 after the second dose for TCRbeta chain sequencing. Compared with germline, V lacks 3 bases and J lacks 2 bases; bases without a gene match: 7. Reading the germline V gene gives CDR1 SGHTA and CDR2 FQGTGA. There are 17 amino acids in the CDR3, from cysteine to phenylalanine inclusive. Only the CDR3 region is kept as DNA, spanning 51 bases read in frame from base 1.

The rearranged chain carries TRBV7-3 and TRBJ2-3, with 11 bases aligning to TRBD2. The origin of this receptor is an adult who received the AZD1222 COVID-19 vaccine. The specimen comprised peripheral blood, sampled 28 days after the second AZD1222 dose. The DNA reads TGTGCCAGCAGCTTTGGCACTAGCGGGAGCATCACAGATACGCAGTATTTT. This encodes CASSFGTSGSITDTQYF.